This TCR beta chain was captured by sequencing in a study of blood T cell repertoires in COVID-19. Study in general: T cells, B-cell-depleted T cells, or PBMCs supplied cDNA or gDNA.

V dropped 0 bases and J dropped 5 bases, with 12 bases sitting between them. CDR1 and CDR2 (germline): SGHRS, YFSETQ. The CDR3 spans 15 residues. This table comes from immunoSEQ multiplex PCR, and its TCRdb copy is limited to in-frame clones, with some not included. Of 30,000 to 40,000 clones in the sample, 75% to 90% were seen once. The sample was peripheral blood. The chain is built from TRBV5-1 and TRBJ1-5, with D perhaps matching TRBD1 (6 bases). This TCR came from a man aged 50-59 years with active or convalescent COVID-19. The CDR3 region has the DNA TGCGCCAGCAGCTTGGCAGGGACAAGGGATCAGCCCCAGCATTTT. Its protein product is CASSLAGTRDQPQHF.